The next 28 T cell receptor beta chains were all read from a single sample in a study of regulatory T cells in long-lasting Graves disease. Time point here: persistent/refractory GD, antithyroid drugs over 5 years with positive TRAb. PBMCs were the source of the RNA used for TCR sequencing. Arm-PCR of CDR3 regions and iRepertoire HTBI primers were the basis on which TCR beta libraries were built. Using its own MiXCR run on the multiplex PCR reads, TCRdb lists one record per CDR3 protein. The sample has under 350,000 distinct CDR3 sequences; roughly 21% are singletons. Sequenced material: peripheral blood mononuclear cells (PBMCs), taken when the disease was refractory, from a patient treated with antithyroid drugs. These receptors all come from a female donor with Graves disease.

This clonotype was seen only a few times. CDR3 protein: CASTRTAANTGELFF. CDR3 coding DNA: TGTGCCAGCACCAGGACTGCCGCGAACACCGGGGAGCTGTTTTTT. The genes are TRBV18 and TRBJ2-2; D might be TRBD2 (5 bases). Germline CDR1 reads KGHSH; CDR2 reads LQKENI. The V end lost 8 bases, the J end lost 0 bases, and 13 bases lay between the germline ends. CDR3 length: 15 amino acids.

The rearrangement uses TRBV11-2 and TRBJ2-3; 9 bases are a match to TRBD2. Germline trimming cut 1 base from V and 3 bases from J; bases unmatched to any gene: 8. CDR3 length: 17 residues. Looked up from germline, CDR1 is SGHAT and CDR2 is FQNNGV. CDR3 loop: CASSLAQGGRGTDTQYF. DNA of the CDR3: TGTGCCAGCAGCTTAGCCCAAGGCGGGAGGGGTACAGATACGCAGTATTTT.

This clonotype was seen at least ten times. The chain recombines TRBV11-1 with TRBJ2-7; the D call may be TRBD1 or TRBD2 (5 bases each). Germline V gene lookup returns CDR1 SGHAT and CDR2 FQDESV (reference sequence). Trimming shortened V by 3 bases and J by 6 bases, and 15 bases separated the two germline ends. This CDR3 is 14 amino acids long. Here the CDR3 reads CASSLHPGTFEQYF. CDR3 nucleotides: TGTGCCAGCAGCTTGCACCCGGGGACGTTCGAGCAGTACTTC. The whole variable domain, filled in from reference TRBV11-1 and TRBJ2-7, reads EAEVAQSPRYKITEKSQAVAFWCDPISGHATLYWYRQILGQGPELLVQFQDESVVDDSQLPKDRFSAERLKGVDSTLKIQPAELGDSAMYLCASSLHPGTFEQYFGPGTRLTVT.

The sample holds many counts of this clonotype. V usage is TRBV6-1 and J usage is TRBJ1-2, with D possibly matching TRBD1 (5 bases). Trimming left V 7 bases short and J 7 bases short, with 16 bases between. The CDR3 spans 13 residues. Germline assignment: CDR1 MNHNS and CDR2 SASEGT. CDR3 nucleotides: TGTGCCAGCACCGAGGGCGGGGGGTCTGGCTACACCTTC. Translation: CASTEGGGSGYTF.

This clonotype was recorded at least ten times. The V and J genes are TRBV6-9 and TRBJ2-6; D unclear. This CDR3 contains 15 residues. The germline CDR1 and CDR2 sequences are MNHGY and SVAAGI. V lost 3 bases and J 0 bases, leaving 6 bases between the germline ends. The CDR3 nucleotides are TGTGCCAGCAGTTACCCAGACTCTGGGGCCAACGTCCTGACTTTC. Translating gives CASSYPDSGANVLTF.

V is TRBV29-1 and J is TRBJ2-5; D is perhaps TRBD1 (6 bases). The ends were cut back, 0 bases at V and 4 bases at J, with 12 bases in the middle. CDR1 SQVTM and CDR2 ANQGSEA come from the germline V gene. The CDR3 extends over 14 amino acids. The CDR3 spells CSVEETGRGETQYF. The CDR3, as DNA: TGCAGCGTTGAAGAAACTGGCAGGGGAGAGACCCAGTACTTC.

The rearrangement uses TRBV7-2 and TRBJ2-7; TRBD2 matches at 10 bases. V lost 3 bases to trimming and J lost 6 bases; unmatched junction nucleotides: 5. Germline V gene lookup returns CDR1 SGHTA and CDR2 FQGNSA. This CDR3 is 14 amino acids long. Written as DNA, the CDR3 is TGTGCCAGCAGCTTTCGCCTAGCGGGAGTCGAGCAGTACTTC. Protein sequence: CASSFRLAGVEQYF.

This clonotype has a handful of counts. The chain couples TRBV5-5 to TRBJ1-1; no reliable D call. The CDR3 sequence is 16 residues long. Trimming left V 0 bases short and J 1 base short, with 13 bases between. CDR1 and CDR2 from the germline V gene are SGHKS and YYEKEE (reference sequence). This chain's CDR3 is CASSLGFEDPNTEAFF. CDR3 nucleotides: TGTGCCAGCAGCTTGGGATTTGAGGACCCGAACACTGAAGCTTTCTTT.

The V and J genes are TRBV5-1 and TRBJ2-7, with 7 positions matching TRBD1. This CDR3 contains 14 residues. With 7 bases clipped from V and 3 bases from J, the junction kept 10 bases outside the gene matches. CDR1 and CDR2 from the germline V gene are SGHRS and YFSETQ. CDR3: CASARTGTDYEQYF. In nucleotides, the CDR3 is TGCGCCAGCGCCCGGACCGGGACAGACTACGAGCAGTACTTC.

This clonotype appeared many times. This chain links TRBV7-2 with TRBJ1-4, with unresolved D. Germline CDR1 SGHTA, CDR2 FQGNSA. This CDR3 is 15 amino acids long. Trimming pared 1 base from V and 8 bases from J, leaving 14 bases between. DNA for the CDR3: TGTGCCAGCAGCTTAGGGGTGGCAGAGGCCGAAAAACTGTTTTTT. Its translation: CASSLGVAEAEKLFF.

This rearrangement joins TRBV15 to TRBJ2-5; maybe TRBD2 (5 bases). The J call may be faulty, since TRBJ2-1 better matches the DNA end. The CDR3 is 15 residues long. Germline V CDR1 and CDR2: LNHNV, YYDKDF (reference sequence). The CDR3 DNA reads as TGTGCCACCAGCAGAGATCCAGCGGTGGGCAATGAGCAGTTCTTC. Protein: CATSRDPAVGNEQFF.

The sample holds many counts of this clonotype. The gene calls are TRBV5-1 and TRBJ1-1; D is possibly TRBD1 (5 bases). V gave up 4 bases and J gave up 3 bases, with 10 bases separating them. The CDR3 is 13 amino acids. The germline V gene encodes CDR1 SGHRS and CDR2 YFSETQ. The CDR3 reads CASSRGGYTEAFF. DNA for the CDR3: TGCGCCAGCAGCCGGGGCGGCTACACTGAAGCTTTCTTT. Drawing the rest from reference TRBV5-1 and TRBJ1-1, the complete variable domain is KAGVTQTPRYLIKTRGQQVTLSCSPISGHRSVSWYQQTPGQGLQFLFEYFSETQRNKGNFPGRFSGRQFSNSRSEMNVSTLELGDSALYLCASSRGGYTEAFFGQGTRLTVV.

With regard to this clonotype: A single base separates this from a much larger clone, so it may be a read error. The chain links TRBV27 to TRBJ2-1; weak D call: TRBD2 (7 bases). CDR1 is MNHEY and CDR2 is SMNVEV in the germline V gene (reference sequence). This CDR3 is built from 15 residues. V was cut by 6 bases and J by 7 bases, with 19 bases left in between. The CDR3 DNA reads TGTGCCAGCAGCCCCGTGGGGGGGCGGGGGAATGAGCAGTTCTTC. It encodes CASSPVGGRGNEQFF.

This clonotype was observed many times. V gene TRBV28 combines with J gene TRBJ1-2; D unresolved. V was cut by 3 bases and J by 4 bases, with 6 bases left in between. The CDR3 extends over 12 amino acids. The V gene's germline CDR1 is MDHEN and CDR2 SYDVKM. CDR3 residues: CASSLYGYGYTF. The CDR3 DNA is TGTGCCAGCAGTTTGTATGGCTATGGCTACACCTTC.

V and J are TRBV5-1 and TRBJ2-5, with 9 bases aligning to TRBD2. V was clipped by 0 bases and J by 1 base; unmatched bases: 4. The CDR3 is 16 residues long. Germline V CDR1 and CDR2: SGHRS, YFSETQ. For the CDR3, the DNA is TGCGCCAGCAGCTTGGAAATGCGGGAGGGCCAAGAGACCCAGTACTTC. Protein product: CASSLEMREGQETQYF.

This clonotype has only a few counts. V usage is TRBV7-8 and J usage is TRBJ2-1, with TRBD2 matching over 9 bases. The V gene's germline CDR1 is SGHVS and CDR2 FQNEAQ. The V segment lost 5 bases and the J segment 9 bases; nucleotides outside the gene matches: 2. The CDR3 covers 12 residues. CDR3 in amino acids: CASSVLAGEQFF. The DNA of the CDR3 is TGTGCCAGCAGCGTACTAGCGGGTGAGCAGTTCTTC.

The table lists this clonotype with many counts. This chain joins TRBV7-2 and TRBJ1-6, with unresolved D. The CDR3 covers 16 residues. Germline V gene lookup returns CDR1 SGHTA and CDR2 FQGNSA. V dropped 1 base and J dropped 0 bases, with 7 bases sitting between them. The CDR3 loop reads CASSLDAASYNSPLHF. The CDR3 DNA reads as TGTGCCAGCAGCTTAGATGCCGCCTCCTATAATTCACCCCTCCACTTT.

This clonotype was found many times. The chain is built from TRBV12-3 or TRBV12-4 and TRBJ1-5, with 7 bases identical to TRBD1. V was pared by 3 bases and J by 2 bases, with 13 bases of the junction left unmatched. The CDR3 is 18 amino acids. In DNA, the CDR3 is TGTGCCAGCAGTTTCCGCGCAGGGGGAGATAGAGGCAATCAGCCCCAGCATTTT. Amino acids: CASSFRAGGDRGNQPQHF.

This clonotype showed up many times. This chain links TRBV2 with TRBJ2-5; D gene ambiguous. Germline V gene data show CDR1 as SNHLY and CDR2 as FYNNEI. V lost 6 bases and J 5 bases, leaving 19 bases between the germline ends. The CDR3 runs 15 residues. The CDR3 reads CASRNGWAFRETQYF. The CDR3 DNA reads TGTGCCAGCAGAAACGGTTGGGCGTTTCGGGAGACCCAGTACTTC.

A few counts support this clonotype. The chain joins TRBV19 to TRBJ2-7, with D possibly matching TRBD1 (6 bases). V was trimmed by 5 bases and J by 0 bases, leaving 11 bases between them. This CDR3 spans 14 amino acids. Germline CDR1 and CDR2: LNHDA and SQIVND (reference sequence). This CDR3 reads CASSETGPSYEQYF. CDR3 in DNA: TGTGCCAGTAGTGAGACAGGTCCCTCCTACGAGCAGTACTTC.

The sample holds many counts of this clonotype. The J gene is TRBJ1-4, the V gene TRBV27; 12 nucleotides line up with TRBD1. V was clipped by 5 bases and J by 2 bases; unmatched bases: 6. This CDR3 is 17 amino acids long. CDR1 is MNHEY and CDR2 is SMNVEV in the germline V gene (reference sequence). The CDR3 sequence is CASSSPGQGATNEKLFF. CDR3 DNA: TGTGCCAGCAGTAGTCCGGGACAGGGGGCGACTAATGAAAAACTGTTTTTT.

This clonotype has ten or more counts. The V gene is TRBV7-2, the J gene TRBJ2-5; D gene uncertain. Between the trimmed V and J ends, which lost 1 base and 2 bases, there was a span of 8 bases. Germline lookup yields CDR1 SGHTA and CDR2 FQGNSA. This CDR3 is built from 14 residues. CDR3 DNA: TGTGCCAGCAGCTTAGGGACGGATCAAGAGACCCAGTACTTC. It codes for CASSLGTDQETQYF.

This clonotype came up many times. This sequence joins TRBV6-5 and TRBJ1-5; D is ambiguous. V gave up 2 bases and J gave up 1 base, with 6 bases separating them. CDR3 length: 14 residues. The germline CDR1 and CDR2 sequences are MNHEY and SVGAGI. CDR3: CASSYEISNQPQHF. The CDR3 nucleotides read TGTGCCAGCAGTTACGAGATAAGCAATCAGCCCCAGCATTTT.

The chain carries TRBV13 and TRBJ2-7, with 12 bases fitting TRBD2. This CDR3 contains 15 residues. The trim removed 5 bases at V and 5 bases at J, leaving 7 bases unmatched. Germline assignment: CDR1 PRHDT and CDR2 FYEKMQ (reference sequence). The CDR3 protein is CASSMRLAGVDEQYF. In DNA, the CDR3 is TGTGCCAGCAGCATGAGACTAGCGGGAGTTGACGAGCAGTACTTC.

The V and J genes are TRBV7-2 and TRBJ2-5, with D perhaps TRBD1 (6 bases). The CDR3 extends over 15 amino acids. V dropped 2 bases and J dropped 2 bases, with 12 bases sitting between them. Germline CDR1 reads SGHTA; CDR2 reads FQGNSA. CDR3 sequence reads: CASSLIGQNQETQYF. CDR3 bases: TGTGCCAGCAGCTTAATCGGACAGAATCAAGAGACCCAGTACTTC. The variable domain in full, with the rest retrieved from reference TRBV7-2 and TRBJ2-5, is GAGVSQSPSNKVTEKGKDVELRCDPISGHTALYWYRQSLGQGLEFLIYFQGNSAPDKSGLPSDRFSAERTGGSVSTLTIQRTQQEDSAVYLCASSLIGQNQETQYFGPGTRLLVL.

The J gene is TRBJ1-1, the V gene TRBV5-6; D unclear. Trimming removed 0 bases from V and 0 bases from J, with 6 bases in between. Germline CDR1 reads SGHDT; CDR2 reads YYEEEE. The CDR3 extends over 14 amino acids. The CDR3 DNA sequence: TGTGCCAGCAGCTTGGACAATTTGAACACTGAAGCTTTCTTT. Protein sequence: CASSLDNLNTEAFF.

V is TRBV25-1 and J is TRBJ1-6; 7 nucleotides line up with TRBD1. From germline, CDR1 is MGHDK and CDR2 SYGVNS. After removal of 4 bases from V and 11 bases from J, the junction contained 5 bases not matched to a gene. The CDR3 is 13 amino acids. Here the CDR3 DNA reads TGTGCCAGCAGTGGCACAGGGGAGACACCCCTCCACTTT. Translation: CASSGTGETPLHF.

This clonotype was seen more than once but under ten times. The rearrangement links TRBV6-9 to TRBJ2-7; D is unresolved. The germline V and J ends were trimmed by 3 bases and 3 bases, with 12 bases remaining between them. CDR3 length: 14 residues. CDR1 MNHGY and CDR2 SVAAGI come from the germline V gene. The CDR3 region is CASSYSHRSYEQYF. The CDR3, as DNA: TGTGCCAGCAGTTACTCCCACAGAAGCTACGAGCAGTACTTC.